The sequence of this T cell receptor beta chain was determined in a study of T cells in Graves' hyperthyroidism and ophthalmopathy (dated by TCRdb to the late 2010s). Study-level background: Peripheral blood samples were taken at the time of initial diagnosis, prior to any treatment. Following sampling, methimazole starting at 30 mg daily was given to hyperthyroidism patients, and high-dose intravenous methylprednisolone was given to ophthalmopathy patients. Thyroid tissue and blood T-cell repertoires from roughly six Graves' hyperthyroidism patients were also compared in the study. Prospective prediction of ophthalmopathy was tested in an independent validation cohort of 18 to 20 hyperthyroidism patients and 15 to 17 patients who later progressed to ophthalmopathy. The 90 or so discovery patients were randomly split 7:3 into training and test sets. TCR Vbeta CDR3 sequencing of 140 or so peripheral blood samples (over 40 ophthalmopathy, roughly 72 hyperthyroidism and approximately 17 progressor patients) is reported in the paper. TCR V-J signatures able to tell the groups apart were searched for in a discovery cohort of approximately 95 patients, of whom 43 had Graves' ophthalmopathy and more than 55 had stable Graves' hyperthyroidism. What the study reported, not specific to this receptor: A 13 V-J signature model separated ophthalmopathy from stable hyperthyroidism, with approximately 87% sensitivity and about 81% specificity in cross-validation and 80%/75% in testing. Most expanded thyroid clonotypes (frequency above 0.001) were also detected in blood, suggesting blood repertoires may reflect thyroid immune responses. In validation, the model predicted progression to ophthalmopathy with 65% to 71% sensitivity and roughly 75% specificity, a median of roughly seven months before onset. No statistical method was used to fix the sample size in advance, and group allocation was not hidden from the investigators.

Ophthalmopathy patients had moderately to severely active disease, Clinical Activity Score of at least 3, NOSPECS grade of at least 4, and duration under 3 months. Exclusion was applied to patients with uncontrolled infections, other autoimmune diseases, pregnancy or lactation. Diagnoses were based on clinical symptoms, serum thyroxine and TRAb, thyroid ultrasound and orbital computed tomography. PBMCs were isolated from about 9.1 ml of fresh peripheral blood by Ficoll-Paque density gradient centrifugation. Trizol reagent was used to extract total RNA, and RNA quality was then checked on an Agilent 2100 Bioanalyzer. Amplification of TCR beta CDR3 regions was carried out from RNA transcripts. The first round of RT-PCR for the TCR CDR3 was performed with the HTBI primer set and the Qiagen OneStep RT-PCR kit. The libraries were constructed in a second round of multiplex PCR and then size-selected and purified. Sequencing of the libraries was done on an Illumina HiSeq2000 using paired-end 100 bp reads. The study's processing was this. SOAPnuke was used to process the raw data, with reads discarded if the reads contained adapters or uncalled bases, had a mean Phred below 15, or lacked an exact constant-primer or identifier match. High-quality paired reads were merged using COPE v1.2.5, and each unique nucleotide sequence was defined as a clonotype. MiTCR v1.1 was used to align the clonotypes against IMGT TRBV, TRBD and TRBJ reference segments. The analysis included only V-J combinations with a frequency above 0.0001, which together covered around 99% of the repertoires. The TCS score was defined as the ratio of F50 (clonal expansion) to E x V (chaos), calculated using BLOSUM62-based TCRdist between CDR3 peptides within each V-J. Welch's t-statistics and random forest reduced fewer than 550 V-J features to some 14, which were used in a naive Bayes classifier (R e1071). TCRdb handled the public reads itself, with Q25 trimming in fastp and clone calling in MiXCR, and kept productive beta chains. Every entry covers one CDR3 protein and lists the most common genes and DNA from its rows. The V and J calls and clone size are TCRdb's, not the authors'. The sample table contains 500,000 to 650,000 distinct CDR3 sequences; only one count was recorded for about 15% of them. The ten biggest clones cover about 16% of the sample.

Sequences GTSNPN (CDR1) and SVGIG (CDR2) are obtained from the germline V gene (reference sequence). V sheds 4 bases and J sheds 5 bases, leaving 8 bases between their ends. The CDR3 runs 12 amino acids, cysteine and phenylalanine included. The kept DNA is CDR3 alone, 36 bases in frame from the first base. This clonotype was found many times. The antigen it binds to is not known. Base qualities are missing; no much larger clone stands one base away. The sequence links TRBV30 to TRBJ1-4; the D gene cannot be named for sure. The sequence came from a woman younger than 35 with Graves' ophthalmopathy. Input material: blood. For the CDR3, the sequence is CAWTDANEKLFF. The DNA is as follows: TGTGCCTGGACCGACGCAAATGAAAAACTGTTTTTT. The reference TRBV30 and TRBJ1-4 proteins fill in what lies around the CDR3, so the full variable domain reads SQTIHQWPATLVQPVGSPLSLECTVEGTSNPNLYWYRQAAGRGLQLLFYSVGIGQISSEVPQNLSASRPQDRQFILSSKKLLLSDSGFYLCAWTDANEKLFFGSGTQLSVL.